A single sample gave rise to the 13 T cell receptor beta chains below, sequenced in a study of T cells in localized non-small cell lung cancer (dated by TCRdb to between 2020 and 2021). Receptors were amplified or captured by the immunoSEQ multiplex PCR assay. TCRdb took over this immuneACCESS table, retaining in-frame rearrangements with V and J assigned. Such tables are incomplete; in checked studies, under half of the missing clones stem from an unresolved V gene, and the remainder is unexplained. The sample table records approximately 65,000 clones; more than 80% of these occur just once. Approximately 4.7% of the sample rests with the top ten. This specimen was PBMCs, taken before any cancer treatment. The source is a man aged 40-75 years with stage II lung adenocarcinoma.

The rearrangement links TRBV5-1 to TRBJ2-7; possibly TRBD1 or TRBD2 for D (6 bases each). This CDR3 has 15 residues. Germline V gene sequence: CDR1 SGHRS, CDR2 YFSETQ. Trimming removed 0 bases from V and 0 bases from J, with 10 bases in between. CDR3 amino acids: CASSLGTAGSYEQYF. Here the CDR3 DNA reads TGCGCCAGCAGCTTGGGGACAGCGGGCTCCTACGAGCAGTACTTC.

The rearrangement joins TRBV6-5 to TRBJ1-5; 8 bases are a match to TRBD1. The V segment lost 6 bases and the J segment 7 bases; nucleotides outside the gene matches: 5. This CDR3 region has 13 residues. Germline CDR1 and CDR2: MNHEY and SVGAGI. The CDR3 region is CASRDRVDQPQHF. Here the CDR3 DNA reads TGTGCCAGCAGGGACAGGGTGGACCAGCCCCAGCATTTT.

The CDR3 loop reads CASSLTSGYHEQFF. Here the CDR3 DNA reads TGTGCCAGTAGCCTGACTAGCGGGTACCATGAGCAGTTCTTC. The rearrangement uses TRBV19 and TRBJ2-1, with 10 bases aligning to TRBD2. The CDR3 length is 14 residues. The V gene's germline CDR1 is LNHDA and CDR2 SQIVND (reference sequence). Trimming took 6 bases from V and 8 from J; bases not matched to a gene: 7. The full variable domain, its missing parts supplied by reference TRBV19 and TRBJ2-1, is DGGITQSPKYLFRKEGQNVTLSCEQNLNHDAMYWYRQDPGQGLRLIYYSQIVNDFQKGDIAEGYSVSREKKESFPLTVTSAQKNPTAFYLCASSLTSGYHEQFFGPGTRLTVL.

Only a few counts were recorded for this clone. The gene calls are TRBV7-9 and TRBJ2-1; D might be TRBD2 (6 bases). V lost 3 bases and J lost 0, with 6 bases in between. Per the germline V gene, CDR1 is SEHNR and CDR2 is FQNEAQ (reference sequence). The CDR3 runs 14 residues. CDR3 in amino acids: CASSLTSSYNEQFF. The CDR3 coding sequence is TGTGCCAGCAGCTTGACTAGCTCCTACAATGAGCAGTTCTTC. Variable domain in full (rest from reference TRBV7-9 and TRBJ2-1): DTGVSQNPRHKITKRGQNVTFRCDPISEHNRLYWYRQTLGQGPEFLTYFQNEAQLEKSRLLSDRFSAERPKGSFSTLEIQRTEQGDSAMYLCASSLTSSYNEQFFGPGTRLTVL.

CDR3 coding DNA: TGTGCCAGCAGCCTCCGAGGGGGGGGACTAGCGGGTGGTAATGAGCAGTTCTTC. Translation: CASSLRGGGLAGGNEQFF. This sequence joins TRBV11-1 and TRBJ2-1; 12 bases fit TRBD2. The V and J ends lost 5 bases and 7 bases, in that order; junction bases with no gene match: 15. The CDR3 runs to 18 residues. Germline lookup yields CDR1 SGHAT and CDR2 FQDESV (reference sequence). Variable domain in full (rest from reference TRBV11-1 and TRBJ2-1): EAEVAQSPRYKITEKSQAVAFWCDPISGHATLYWYRQILGQGPELLVQFQDESVVDDSQLPKDRFSAERLKGVDSTLKIQPAELGDSAMYLCASSLRGGGLAGGNEQFFGPGTRLTVL.

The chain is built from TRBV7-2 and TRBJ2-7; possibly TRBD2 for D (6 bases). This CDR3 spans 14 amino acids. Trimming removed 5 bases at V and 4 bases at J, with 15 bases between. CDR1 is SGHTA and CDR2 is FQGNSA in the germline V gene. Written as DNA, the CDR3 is TGTGCCAGCAGCCCGGGACTCTCACTATACGAGCAGTACTTC. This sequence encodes CASSPGLSLYEQYF.

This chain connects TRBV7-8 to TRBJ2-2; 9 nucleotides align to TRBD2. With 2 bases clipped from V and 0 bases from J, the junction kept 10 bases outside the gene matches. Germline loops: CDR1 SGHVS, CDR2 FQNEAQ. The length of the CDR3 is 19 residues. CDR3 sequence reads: CASSLQASGIGSNTGELFF. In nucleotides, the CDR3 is TGTGCCAGCAGCTTACAGGCTAGCGGGATCGGGTCGAACACCGGGGAGCTGTTTTTT.

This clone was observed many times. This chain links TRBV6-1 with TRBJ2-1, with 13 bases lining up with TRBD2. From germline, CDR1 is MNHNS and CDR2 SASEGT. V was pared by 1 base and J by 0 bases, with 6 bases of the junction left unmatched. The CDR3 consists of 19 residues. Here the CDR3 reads CASSEGTSGSGSSYNEQFF. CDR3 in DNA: TGTGCCAGCAGTGAAGGGACTAGCGGGAGTGGGAGCTCCTACAATGAGCAGTTCTTC.

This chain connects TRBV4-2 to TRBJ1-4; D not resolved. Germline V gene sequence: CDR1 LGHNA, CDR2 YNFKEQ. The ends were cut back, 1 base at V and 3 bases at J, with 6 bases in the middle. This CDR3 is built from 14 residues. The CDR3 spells CASSQGASNEKLFF. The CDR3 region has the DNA TGTGCCAGCAGCCAAGGGGCCTCTAATGAAAAACTGTTTTTT.

CDR3 region: CASSPGTSGMGGGNEQFF. The DNA of the CDR3 is TGTGCCAGCAGCCCGGGAACTAGCGGGATGGGAGGGGGCAATGAGCAGTTCTTC. The rearrangement joins TRBV7-3 to TRBJ2-1; 10 nucleotides line up with TRBD2. The germline gives CDR1 SGHTA, CDR2 FQGTGA. CDR3 length: 18 amino acids. Trimming at V came to 5 bases and at J to 6 bases, leaving 16 bases not matched to a gene.

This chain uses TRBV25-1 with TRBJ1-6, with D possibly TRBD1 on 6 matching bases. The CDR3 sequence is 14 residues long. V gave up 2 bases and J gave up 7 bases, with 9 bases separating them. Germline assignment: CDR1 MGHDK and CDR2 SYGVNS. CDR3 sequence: CASSETQGNSPLHF. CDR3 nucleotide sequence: TGTGCCAGCAGTGAAACCCAGGGGAATTCACCCCTCCACTTT.

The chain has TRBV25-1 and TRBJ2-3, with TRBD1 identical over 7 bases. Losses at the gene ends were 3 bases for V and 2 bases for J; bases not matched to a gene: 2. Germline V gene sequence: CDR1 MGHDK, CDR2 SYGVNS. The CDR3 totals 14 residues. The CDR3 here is CASSDRGSTDTQYF. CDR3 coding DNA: TGTGCCAGCAGTGACAGGGGGTCCACAGATACGCAGTATTTT.

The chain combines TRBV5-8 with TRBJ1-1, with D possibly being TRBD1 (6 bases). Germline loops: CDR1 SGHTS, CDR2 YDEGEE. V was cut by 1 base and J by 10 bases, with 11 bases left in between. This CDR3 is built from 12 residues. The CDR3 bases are TGTGCCAGCAGCTTGTTATCCAGGGGAGCTTTCTTT. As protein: CASSLLSRGAFF.